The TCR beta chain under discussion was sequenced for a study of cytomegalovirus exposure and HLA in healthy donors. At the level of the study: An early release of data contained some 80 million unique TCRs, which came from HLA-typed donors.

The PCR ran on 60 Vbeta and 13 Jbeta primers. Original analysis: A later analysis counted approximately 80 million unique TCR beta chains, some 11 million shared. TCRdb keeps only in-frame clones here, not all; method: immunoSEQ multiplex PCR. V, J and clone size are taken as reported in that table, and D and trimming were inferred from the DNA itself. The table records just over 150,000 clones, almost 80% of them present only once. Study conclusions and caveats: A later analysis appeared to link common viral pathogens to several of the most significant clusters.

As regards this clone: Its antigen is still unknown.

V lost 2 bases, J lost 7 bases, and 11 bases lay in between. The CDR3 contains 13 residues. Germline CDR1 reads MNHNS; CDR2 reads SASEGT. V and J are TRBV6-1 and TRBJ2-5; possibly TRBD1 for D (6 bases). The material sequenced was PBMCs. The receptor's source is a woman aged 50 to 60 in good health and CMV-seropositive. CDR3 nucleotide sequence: TGTGCCAGCAGTGAAAGGATGGGGGCGACCCAGTACTTC. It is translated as CASSERMGATQYF.